This passage covers 21 T cell receptor beta chains from one sample sequenced in a study of cytomegalovirus exposure and HLA in healthy donors. Primers: 60 Vbeta forward and 13 Jbeta reverse. Data came from immunoSEQ multiplex PCR; TCRdb stores just in-frame clones and leaves some out. The table records 100,000 to 150,000 clones, over 70% of them present only once. Material for sequencing was PBMCs. The receptors derive from a woman aged 18-29 years in good health and CMV-seronegative.

J is TRBJ2-3 and V is TRBV30; TRBD1 might be the D (6 bases). Germline V lookup: CDR1 GTSNPN, CDR2 SVGIG (reference sequence). Trimming took off 3 bases at V and 4 bases at J, with 14 bases between the two ends. This CDR3 contains 14 residues. The chain's CDR3 is CAWSIAPGADTQYF. CDR3 nucleotides: TGTGCCTGGAGCATAGCCCCAGGGGCAGATACGCAGTATTTT.

The gene calls are TRBV7-8 and TRBJ2-7; the match to TRBD1 covers 8 bases. Trimming at V came to 6 bases and at J to 4 bases, leaving 8 bases not matched to a gene. Looked up from germline, CDR1 is SGHVS and CDR2 is FQNEAQ. The CDR3 runs to 14 residues. The CDR3 DNA sequence: TGTGCCAGCAGTCAGGGGGCCTCCTTTTACGAGCAGTACTTC. Residues: CASSQGASFYEQYF.

The chain employs TRBV30 and TRBJ1-1; the D gene is possibly TRBD1 (5 bases). V lost 4 bases to trimming and J lost 5 bases, with 14 bases between them. In germline, CDR1 is GTSNPN, CDR2 SVGIG (reference sequence). The CDR3 has 13 amino acids. This chain's CDR3 is CAWNYMGGTEAFF. CDR3 DNA: TGTGCCTGGAACTACATGGGGGGGACTGAAGCTTTCTTT. Variable domain in full (rest from reference TRBV30 and TRBJ1-1): SQTIHQWPATLVQPVGSPLSLECTVEGTSNPNLYWYRQAAGRGLQLLFYSVGIGQISSEVPQNLSASRPQDRQFILSSKKLLLSDSGFYLCAWNYMGGTEAFFGQGTRLTVV.

The V call is TRBV2, the J call TRBJ1-5, with a tentative D call TRBD1 (5 bases). The CDR3 consists of 13 residues. The germline V and J ends were trimmed by 6 bases and 4 bases, with 10 bases remaining between them. CDR1 is SNHLY, CDR2 FYNNEI, per germline. CDR3 nucleotides: TGTGCCAGCAGCGTTAGACAGAATCAGCCCCAGCATTTT. This gives the protein CASSVRQNQPQHF.

The genes are TRBV28 and TRBJ1-1; D gene uncertain. There are 12 residues in the CDR3. CDR1 is MDHEN, CDR2 SYDVKM, per germline. In nucleotides, the CDR3 is TGTGAGGTAAATTCGGGAGGGACTGAAGCTTTCTTT. Its translation: CEVNSGGTEAFF.

The chain links TRBV9 to TRBJ1-2; D ambiguous. V was shortened by 0 bases and J by 3 bases, with 9 bases between the two germline ends. Germline V gives CDR1 SGDLS, CDR2 YYNGEE. The length of the CDR3 is 14 residues. Here the CDR3 DNA reads TGTGCCAGCAGCGTAGACGAGTCGGACTATGGCTACACCTTC. Translated, it gives CASSVDESDYGYTF.

In nucleotides, the CDR3 is TGCGCCAGCACCCCCCCCGGGAACACTGAAGCTTTCTTT. Encoded protein: CASTPPGNTEAFF. The chain employs TRBV5-1 and TRBJ1-1; unclear D gene. Trimming stripped 6 bases from V and 1 base from J, with 10 bases between. This CDR3 is built from 13 residues. Germline CDR1 and CDR2: SGHRS and YFSETQ.

The sample holds one count of this clone. This chain connects TRBV19 to TRBJ1-1, with D possibly TRBD1 on 6 matching bases. Germline assignment: CDR1 LNHDA and CDR2 SQIVND (reference sequence). V lost 6 bases to trimming and J lost 5 bases, with 16 bases between them. CDR3 size: 14 residues. The DNA for the CDR3 is TGTGCCAGTAGGCCGGGACAACGGGGTACTGAAGCTTTCTTT. It translates to CASRPGQRGTEAFF. Full variable domain (missing parts from reference TRBV19 and TRBJ1-1): DGGITQSPKYLFRKEGQNVTLSCEQNLNHDAMYWYRQDPGQGLRLIYYSQIVNDFQKGDIAEGYSVSREKKESFPLTVTSAQKNPTAFYLCASRPGQRGTEAFFGQGTRLTVV.

The rearrangement uses TRBV18 and TRBJ2-7, with D maybe TRBD2 (6 bases). V shed 3 bases and J shed 5 bases, with 17 bases lying between them. CDR1 is KGHSH and CDR2 is LQKENI in the germline V gene. The CDR3 spans 15 residues. The CDR3 reads CASSPYAGPNNEQYF. In DNA, the CDR3 is TGTGCCAGCTCACCCTACGCGGGGCCTAACAACGAGCAGTACTTC.

V is TRBV7-2 and J is TRBJ1-1, with 8 bases identical to TRBD1. The V and J ends lost 0 bases and 3 bases, in that order; junction bases with no gene match: 0. The CDR3 extends over 14 amino acids. Germline V gene data show CDR1 as SGHTA and CDR2 as FQGNSA. CDR3 bases: TGTGCCAGCAGCTTAGCGACAGGGGACACTGAAGCTTTCTTT. This encodes CASSLATGDTEAFF. Variable domain in full (rest from reference TRBV7-2 and TRBJ1-1): GAGVSQSPSNKVTEKGKDVELRCDPISGHTALYWYRQSLGQGLEFLIYFQGNSAPDKSGLPSDRFSAERTGGSVSTLTIQRTQQEDSAVYLCASSLATGDTEAFFGQGTRLTVV.

The chain has TRBV6-1 and TRBJ1-3; tentative D call: TRBD1 (5 bases). Trimming left V 5 bases short and J 0 bases short, with 11 bases between. The CDR3 runs 15 residues. Germline values: CDR1 MNHNS, CDR2 SASEGT. CDR3 protein: CASSRQQLSGNTIYF. In DNA form, the CDR3 reads TGTGCCAGCAGTCGACAGCAACTCTCTGGAAACACCATATATTTT.

The DNA for the CDR3 is TGTGCCAGCAGTGAATTTGGGGCTGGGGATGAGCAGTTCTTC. Amino acid sequence: CASSEFGAGDEQFF. The chain recombines TRBV25-1 with TRBJ2-1; D perhaps matches TRBD1 (5 bases). This CDR3 has 14 amino acids. The V and J ends lost 1 base and 8 bases respectively, with 12 bases between them. Germline lookup yields CDR1 MGHDK and CDR2 SYGVNS.

The V gene is TRBV5-1, the J gene TRBJ2-7; tentatively, D is TRBD1 (5 bases). The ends were cut back, 3 bases at V and 5 bases at J, with 15 bases in the middle. Germline-derived CDR1 and CDR2 are SGHRS and YFSETQ. The length of the CDR3 is 14 residues. The CDR3 DNA is TGCGCCAGCAGCTACGGGTTGACAGAGAACGAGCAGTACTTC. It yields the protein CASSYGLTENEQYF.

V gene TRBV29-1 combines with J gene TRBJ2-1; D ambiguous. This CDR3 region has 14 residues. Trimming removed 3 bases from V and 0 bases from J, with 9 bases in between. Per the germline V gene, CDR1 is SQVTM and CDR2 is ANQGSEA. DNA for the CDR3: TGCAGCGTTGATAACGGTGCCTCCTACAATGAGCAGTTCTTC. Translating gives CSVDNGASYNEQFF.

The J gene is TRBJ1-5, the V gene TRBV5-6; a weak D match, TRBD1 (6 bases). Germline V gives CDR1 SGHDT, CDR2 YYEEEE. The CDR3 extends over 13 amino acids. V was shortened by 1 base and J by 4 bases, with 6 bases between the two germline ends. DNA of the CDR3: TGTGCCAGCAGCTTGCAGGGGAATCAGCCCCAGCATTTT. This sequence encodes CASSLQGNQPQHF.

This clone was seen more than once but under ten times. This chain joins TRBV7-9 and TRBJ1-1, with D possibly TRBD1 on 5 matching bases. The CDR3 totals 15 residues. CDR1 and CDR2 (germline): SEHNR, FQNEAQ (reference sequence). V was shortened by 1 base and J by 1 base, with 10 bases between the two germline ends. The CDR3 nucleotides are TGTGCCAGCAGCTTAGGTGGAGGGACGAACACTGAAGCTTTCTTT. Amino acids: CASSLGGGTNTEAFF.

The CDR3 DNA follows: TGTGCCTGGAAGGAGAGACTAGCGGGAGGTACGCAGTATTTT. It codes for CAWKERLAGGTQYF. This chain connects TRBV30 to TRBJ2-3; 13 bases match TRBD2. From germline, CDR1 is GTSNPN and CDR2 SVGIG (reference sequence). This CDR3 contains 14 residues. The J segment lost 8 bases and the V segment lost 4 bases, leaving 6 bases of the junction unmatched.

The rearrangement uses TRBV27 and TRBJ1-4, with unresolved D. With 8 bases removed from V and 5 bases from J, the gap between germline ends came to 21 bases. Per the germline V gene, CDR1 is MNHEY and CDR2 is SMNVEV (reference sequence). The CDR3 loop spans 16 amino acids. The CDR3: CASARGSTSGNEKLFF. CDR3 nucleotide sequence: TGTGCCAGCGCCCGCGGCAGCACGTCGGGAAATGAAAAACTGTTTTTT.

The chain has TRBV20-1 and TRBJ2-1; D may be TRBD1 (5 bases). The CDR3 spans 10 residues. Germline-derived CDR1 and CDR2 are DFQATT and SNEGSKA (reference sequence). Deletions cut 5 bases from V and 13 bases from J, with 12 bases between. In DNA, the CDR3 is TGCAGTGCTCTTCAGGGCCCACAGTTCTTC. Translation: CSALQGPQFF.

V usage is TRBV5-6 and J usage is TRBJ1-2; 9 nucleotides line up with TRBD1. Looked up from germline, CDR1 is SGHDT and CDR2 is YYEEEE. The CDR3 spans 16 residues. The trim removed 4 bases at V and 4 bases at J, leaving 11 bases unmatched. CDR3 protein: CASSPADRGPLYGYTF. The CDR3 DNA reads as TGTGCCAGCAGCCCCGCGGACAGGGGTCCCCTCTATGGCTACACCTTC.

The V and J genes are TRBV6-6 and TRBJ1-5; 7 bases are a match to TRBD1. Germline CDR1 and CDR2: MNHNY and SVGAGI (reference sequence). The J segment lost 1 base and the V segment lost 4 bases, leaving 4 bases of the junction unmatched. The CDR3 length is 15 residues. The CDR3 protein is CASSWDRPSNQPQHF. CDR3 in DNA: TGTGCCAGCAGTTGGGACAGACCGAGCAATCAGCCCCAGCATTTT.